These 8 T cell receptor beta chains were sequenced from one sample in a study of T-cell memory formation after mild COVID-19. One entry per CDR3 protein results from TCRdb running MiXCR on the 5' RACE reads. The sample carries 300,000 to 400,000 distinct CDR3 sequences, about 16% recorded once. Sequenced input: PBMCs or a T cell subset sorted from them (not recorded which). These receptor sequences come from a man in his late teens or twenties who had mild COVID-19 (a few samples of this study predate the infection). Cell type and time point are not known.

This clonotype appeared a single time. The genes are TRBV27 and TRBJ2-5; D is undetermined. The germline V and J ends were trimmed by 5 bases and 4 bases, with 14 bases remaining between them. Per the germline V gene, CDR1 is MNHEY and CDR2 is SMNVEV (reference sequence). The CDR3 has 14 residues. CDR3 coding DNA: TGTGCCAGCAGTCCGCTGCCGGTGGCAGAGACCCAGTACTTC. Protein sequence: CASSPLPVAETQYF.

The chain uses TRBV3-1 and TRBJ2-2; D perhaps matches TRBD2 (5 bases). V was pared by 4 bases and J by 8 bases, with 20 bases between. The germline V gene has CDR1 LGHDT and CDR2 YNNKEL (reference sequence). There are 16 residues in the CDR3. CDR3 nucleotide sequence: TGTGCCAGCAGCCCCTTAGGACTGGAACTAAGTGGGGAGCTGTTTTTT. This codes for CASSPLGLELSGELFF.

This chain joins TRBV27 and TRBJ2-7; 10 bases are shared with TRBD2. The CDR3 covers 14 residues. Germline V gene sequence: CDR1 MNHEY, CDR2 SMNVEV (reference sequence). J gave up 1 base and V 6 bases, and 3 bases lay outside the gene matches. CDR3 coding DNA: TGTGCCAGCAGGCTAGCGGGGGTGTCCTACGAGCAGTACTTC. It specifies CASRLAGVSYEQYF.

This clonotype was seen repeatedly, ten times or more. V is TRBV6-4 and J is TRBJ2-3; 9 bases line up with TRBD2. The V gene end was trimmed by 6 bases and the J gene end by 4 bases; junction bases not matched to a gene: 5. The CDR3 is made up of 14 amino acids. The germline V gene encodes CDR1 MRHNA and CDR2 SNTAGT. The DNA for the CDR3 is TGTGCCAGCAGCGCTAGCGGGGAGTCAGATACGCAGTATTTT. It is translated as CASSASGESDTQYF.

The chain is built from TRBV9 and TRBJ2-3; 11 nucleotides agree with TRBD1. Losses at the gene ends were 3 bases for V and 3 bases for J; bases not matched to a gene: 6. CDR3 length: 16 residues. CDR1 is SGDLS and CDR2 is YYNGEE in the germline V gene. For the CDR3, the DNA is TGTGCCAGCAGCGATCGGACAGGGGGCATAACAGATACGCAGTATTTT. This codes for CASSDRTGGITDTQYF.

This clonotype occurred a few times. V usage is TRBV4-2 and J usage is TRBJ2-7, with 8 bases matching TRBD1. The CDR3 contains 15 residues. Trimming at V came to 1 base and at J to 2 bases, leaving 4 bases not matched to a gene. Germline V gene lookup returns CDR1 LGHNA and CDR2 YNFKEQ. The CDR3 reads CASSQVPGQAYEQYF. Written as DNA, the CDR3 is TGTGCCAGCAGCCAAGTACCGGGACAGGCCTACGAGCAGTACTTC.

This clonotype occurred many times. CDR3: CASSLVGGDREGYYGYTF. CDR3 bases: TGTGCCAGCAGCCTCGTCGGAGGGGACAGGGAGGGCTACTATGGCTACACCTTC. The rearrangement joins TRBV4-2 to TRBJ1-2, with TRBD1 identical over 9 bases. CDR1 LGHNA and CDR2 YNFKEQ come from the germline V gene. V lost 4 bases, J lost 3 bases, and 15 bases stayed unmatched. The CDR3 runs 18 residues.

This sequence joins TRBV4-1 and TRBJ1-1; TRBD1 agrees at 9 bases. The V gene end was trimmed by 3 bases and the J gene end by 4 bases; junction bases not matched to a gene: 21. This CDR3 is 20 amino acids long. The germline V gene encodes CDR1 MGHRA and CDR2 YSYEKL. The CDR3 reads CASSQLPLIDRGVSGTEAFF. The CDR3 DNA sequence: TGCGCCAGCAGCCAGCTTCCTTTAATAGACAGGGGGGTCTCCGGCACTGAAGCTTTCTTT.